This T cell receptor beta chain was profiled in a study of cytomegalovirus exposure and HLA in healthy donors. At the level of the study: A prior study identified just under 120 million unique TCR beta sequences from about 180 million T cells. Study results and caveats: TCR sequences were mostly rare, though some public TCRs occurred in many donors. Later, an analysis found that common viral pathogens appeared to be linked with several of the most significant clusters. What a later analysis reportedly showed was that an Asian-associated ancestry cluster had fewer N-insertions than the approximately 700-donor mean.

CDR3 length: 13 amino acids. CDR1 MNHNS and CDR2 SASEGT come from the germline V gene. The V end was cut by 3 bases, the J end by 3 bases, with 8 bases between. Remarks on this clone: Its cognate antigen is unknown.

Both 60 Vbeta primers and 13 Jbeta primers went into the PCR. Profiled with immunoSEQ multiplex PCR; TCRdb holds only in-frame clones, not every one. Here the sample spans over 75,000 clones, around 82% being singletons. Sequencing was performed on PBMCs. This clonotype was obtained from a woman aged 60-75 years in good health and CMV-seronegative. V is TRBV6-1 and J is TRBJ1-1; D is unclear. The CDR3 is CASSDYAHTEAFF. The CDR3 DNA reads as TGTGCCAGCAGTGATTATGCGCACACTGAAGCTTTCTTT.